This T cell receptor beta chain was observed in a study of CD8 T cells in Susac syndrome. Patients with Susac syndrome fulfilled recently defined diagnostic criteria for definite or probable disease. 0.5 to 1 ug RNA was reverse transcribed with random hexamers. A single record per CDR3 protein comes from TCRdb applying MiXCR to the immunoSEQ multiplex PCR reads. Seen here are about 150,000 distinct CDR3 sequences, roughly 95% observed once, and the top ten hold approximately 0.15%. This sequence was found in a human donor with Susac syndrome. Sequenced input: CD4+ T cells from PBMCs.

As DNA, the CDR3 is TGTGCCATCAGTGCTGTGTCCACCTACGAGCAGTACTTC. It encodes CAISAVSTYEQYF. The V and J genes are TRBV10-3 and TRBJ2-7; no reliable D call. The ends were cut back, 4 bases at V and 2 bases at J, with 9 bases in the middle. The CDR3 has 13 amino acids. Germline CDR1 is ENHRY and CDR2 is SYGVKD.